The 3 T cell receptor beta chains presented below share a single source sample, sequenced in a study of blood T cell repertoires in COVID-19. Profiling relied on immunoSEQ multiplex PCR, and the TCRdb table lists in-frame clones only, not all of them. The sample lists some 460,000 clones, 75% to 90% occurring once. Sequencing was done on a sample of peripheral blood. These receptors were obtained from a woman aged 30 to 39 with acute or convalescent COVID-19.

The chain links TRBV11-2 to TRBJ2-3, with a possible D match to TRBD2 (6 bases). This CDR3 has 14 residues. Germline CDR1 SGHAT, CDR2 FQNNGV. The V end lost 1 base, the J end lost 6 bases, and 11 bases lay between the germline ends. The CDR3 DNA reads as TGTGCCAGCAGCTTAGGCGGGGAAGGGGATACGCAGTATTTT. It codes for CASSLGGEGDTQYF. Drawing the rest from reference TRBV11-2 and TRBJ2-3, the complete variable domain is EAGVAQSPRYKIIEKRQSVAFWCNPISGHATLYWYQQILGQGPKLLIQFQNNGVVDDSQLPKDRFSAERLKGVDSTLKIQPAKLEDSAVYLCASSLGGEGDTQYFGPGTRLTVL.

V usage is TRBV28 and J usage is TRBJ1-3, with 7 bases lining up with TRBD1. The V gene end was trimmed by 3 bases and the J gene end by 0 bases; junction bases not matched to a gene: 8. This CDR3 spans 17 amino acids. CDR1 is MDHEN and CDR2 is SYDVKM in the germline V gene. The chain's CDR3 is CASSFGGQGVSGNTIYF. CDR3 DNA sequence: TGTGCCAGCAGTTTTGGGGGCCAGGGGGTCTCTGGAAACACCATATATTTT.

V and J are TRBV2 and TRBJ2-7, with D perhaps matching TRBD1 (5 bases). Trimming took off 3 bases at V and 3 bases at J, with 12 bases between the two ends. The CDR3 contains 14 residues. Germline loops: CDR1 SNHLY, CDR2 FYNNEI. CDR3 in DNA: TGTGCCAGCAGTGAGGTGGGCAGGGTCTACGAGCAGTACTTC. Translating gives CASSEVGRVYEQYF.